The clone carrying this T cell receptor beta chain was observed a few times. This entry comes from a study of early T cells in non-severe SARS-CoV-2 infection. Individual cDNA molecules received unique molecular identifiers during library preparation. TCRdb re-analysed the 5' RACE reads in MiXCR, keeping a single row per CDR3 protein. The sample lists under 85,000 distinct CDR3 sequences; 14% were seen once. V was pared by 3 bases and J by 2 bases, with 7 bases between. Germline assignment: CDR1 LNHDA and CDR2 SQIVND (reference sequence). The CDR3 runs 14 residues. Sequenced input: whole blood. The TCR originated in an adult who was a healthcare worker with PCR-confirmed SARS-CoV-2 infection or an uninfected control (not recorded which). The rearrangement links TRBV19 to TRBJ2-2; D gene unclear. The CDR3 spells CASSIGINTGELFF. The CDR3 DNA follows: TGTGCCAGTAGTATCGGAATTAACACCGGGGAGCTGTTTTTT.